The present T cell receptor beta chain was sequenced within a study of OX40 agonist ivuxolimab in advanced cancers. Study details: Participants, around 80% male, averaged around 64 years of age, ranging from about 23 to 79. General study results and limits: Clones of CD4+ and CD8+ blood T cells grew by week 6 at doses of 0.1 to 3.0 mg/kg. CD8+ T cells were the subset that, on average, had more expanded clones than CD4+.

Germline lookup yields CDR1 SGHVS and CDR2 FNYEAQ. V lost 4 bases, J lost 5 bases, and 6 bases stayed unmatched. CDR3 size: 14 residues. In the case of this clone: Its antigen is currently unknown.

Exclusion applied to patients with autoimmune disease history or systemic immunosuppression. Data came from immunoSEQ multiplex PCR; TCRdb stores just in-frame clones and leaves some out. The sample has roughly 91,000 clones, more than 95% seen once. This clonotype was sampled from an adult with an advanced solid tumor such as melanoma, head and neck, liver or kidney cancer. The starting material was CD4+ or CD8+ T cells sorted from blood, obtained in a trial of the OX40 agonist ivuxolimab. The chain employs TRBV7-6 and TRBJ2-7; 9 positions match TRBD1. The CDR3 loop reads CASSSGQGPHEQYF. The CDR3 coding sequence is TGTGCCAGCAGCTCGGGACAGGGCCCCCACGAGCAGTACTTC.